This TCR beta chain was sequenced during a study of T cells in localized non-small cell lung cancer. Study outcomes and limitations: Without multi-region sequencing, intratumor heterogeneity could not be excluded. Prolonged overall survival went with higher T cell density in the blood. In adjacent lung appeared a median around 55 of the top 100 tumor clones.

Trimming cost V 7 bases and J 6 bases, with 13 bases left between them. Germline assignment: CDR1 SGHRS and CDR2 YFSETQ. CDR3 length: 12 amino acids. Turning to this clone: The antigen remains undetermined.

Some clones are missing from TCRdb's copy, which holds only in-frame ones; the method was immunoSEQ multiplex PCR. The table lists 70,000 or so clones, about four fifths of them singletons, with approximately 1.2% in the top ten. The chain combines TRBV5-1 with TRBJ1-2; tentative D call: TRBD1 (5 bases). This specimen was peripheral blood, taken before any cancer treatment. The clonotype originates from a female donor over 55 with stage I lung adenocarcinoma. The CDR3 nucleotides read TGCGCCAGCTGGGCAGGAGGGGATGGCTACACCTTC. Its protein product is CASWAGGDGYTF.